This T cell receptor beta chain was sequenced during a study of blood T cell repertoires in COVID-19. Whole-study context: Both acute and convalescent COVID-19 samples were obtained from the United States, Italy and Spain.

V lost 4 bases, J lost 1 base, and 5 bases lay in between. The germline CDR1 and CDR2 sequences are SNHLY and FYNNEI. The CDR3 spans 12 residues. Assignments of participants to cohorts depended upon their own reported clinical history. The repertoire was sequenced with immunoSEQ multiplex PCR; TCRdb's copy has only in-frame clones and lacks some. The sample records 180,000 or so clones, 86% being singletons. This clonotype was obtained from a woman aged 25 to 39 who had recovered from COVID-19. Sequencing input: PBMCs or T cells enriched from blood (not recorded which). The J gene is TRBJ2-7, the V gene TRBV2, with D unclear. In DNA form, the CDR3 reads TGTGCCAGCAGTGGGGCGTCCTACGAGCAGTACTTC. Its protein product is CASSGASYEQYF.